Reported below is one TCR beta chain. The sample is drawn from a study of blood T cell repertoires in COVID-19. The germline CDR1 and CDR2 sequences are SGHDT and YYEEEE. V gave up 6 bases and J gave up 4 bases; unmatched junction bases: 4. The CDR3 runs 15 residues. The method was immunoSEQ multiplex PCR; TCRdb's version includes in-frame clones alone and lacks a portion of them. This table has roughly 290,000 clones, 70% to 90% appearing once. The TCR originated in a woman between 45 and 65 years old with active or convalescent COVID-19. The V gene is TRBV5-6, the J gene TRBJ2-1, with 13 nucleotides matching TRBD2. What was sequenced was peripheral blood. CDR3 amino acids: CASTRTSGSYNEQFF. CDR3 nucleotides: TGTGCCAGCACCAGGACTAGCGGGAGTTACAATGAGCAGTTCTTC.